The 28 T cell receptor beta chains reported below all come from one sample, sequenced in a study of T-cell reconstitution after alpha-beta-depleted transplantation in children (dated by TCRdb to 2016 to 2017). The library was produced with PCR. Instrument used: Illumina HiSeq 2500. TCR libraries were prepared with molecular barcoding, using unique molecular identifiers to normalize TCRbeta repertoire quantification. The raw public data were reprocessed by TCRdb itself: fastp quality trimming at Q25, MiXCR clonotype calling, in-frame beta chains only. Rows merge per CDR3 protein into single entries with the most common DNA and genes. A total of approximately 250,000 distinct CDR3 sequences appear in this sample, about 9.6% of them only once. Roughly 5.1% of the sample is taken by the ten largest. Material: PBMCs from the stem cell graft donor, obtained from the stem cell graft. The receptors here all came from a human donor who donated a stem cell graft to a child with SCID.

This clonotype was counted many times. This chain joins TRBV7-6 and TRBJ1-1; D unresolved. Deletions cut 5 bases from V and 3 bases from J, with 4 bases between. CDR3 length: 11 residues. Germline V CDR1 and CDR2: SGHVS, FNYEAQ. CDR3 sequence reads: CASSHHTEAFF. In DNA form, the CDR3 reads TGTGCCAGCAGCCATCACACTGAAGCTTTCTTT.

This clonotype appeared many times. The V gene is TRBV25-1, the J gene TRBJ2-1, with D possibly matching TRBD2 (6 bases). Germline lookup yields CDR1 MGHDK and CDR2 SYGVNS. V lost 1 base, J lost 4 bases, and 14 bases lay in between. The CDR3 runs 16 residues. The CDR3 loop reads CASSESGLAFYNEQFF. The DNA for the CDR3 is TGTGCCAGCAGTGAATCTGGTCTAGCGTTTTACAATGAGCAGTTCTTC.

In its sample, this clonotype was seen many times. V usage is TRBV2 and J usage is TRBJ2-2; D is undetermined. With 2 bases removed from V and 6 bases from J, the gap between germline ends came to 1 base. CDR1 and CDR2 from the germline V gene are SNHLY and FYNNEI. The CDR3 runs to 11 residues. The CDR3 sequence: CASSEPGELFF. CDR3 sequence (DNA): TGTGCCAGCAGTGAACCCGGGGAGCTGTTTTTT.

This clonotype was counted at least ten times. This chain uses TRBV5-1 with TRBJ2-1, with 8 positions matching TRBD1. CDR1 and CDR2 (germline): SGHRS, YFSETQ. V dropped 4 bases and J dropped 8; count of bases not matched to a gene: 8. There are 14 residues in the CDR3. CDR3 DNA: TGCGCCAGCAGCCGGCGGACAGGGCTGGATGAGCAGTTCTTC. Protein product: CASSRRTGLDEQFF.

In its sample, this clonotype was seen many times. The chain has TRBV20-1 and TRBJ1-1; D may be TRBD1 (6 bases). The length of the CDR3 is 12 residues. CDR1 and CDR2 from the germline V gene are DFQATT and SNEGSKA (reference sequence). V dropped 7 bases and J dropped 4 bases, with 13 bases sitting between them. The CDR3 DNA is TGCAGTGGGACAGACAGGACCACTGAAGCTTTCTTT. This translates into CSGTDRTTEAFF.

This clonotype was recorded at least ten times. This chain uses TRBV10-3 with TRBJ2-4; D is ambiguous. The CDR3 length is 14 residues. The V gene lost 8 bases and the J gene lost 0 bases, with 11 bases spanning the gap. From germline, CDR1 is ENHRY and CDR2 SYGVKD. CDR3 loop: CAIAEELAKNIQYF. The CDR3 nucleotides are TGTGCCATCGCTGAAGAACTAGCCAAAAACATTCAGTACTTC.

This clonotype has a single count. This may come from a read error, since a much larger clone is one base off. The chain links TRBV12-3 or TRBV12-4 to TRBJ2-3, with D perhaps matching TRBD1 (6 bases). The J call is in doubt because the DNA end fits TRBJ1-5 better. The CDR3 runs 15 residues. CDR3 loop: CASRPERGATDTQHF. Here the CDR3 DNA reads TGTGCCAGCAGGCCGGAACGGGGGGCCACAGATACGCAGCATTTT.

At least ten counts were recorded for this clonotype. This chain uses TRBV11-1 with TRBJ2-1; a weak D match, TRBD1 (6 bases). The CDR3 has 16 residues. V shed 6 bases and J shed 0 bases, with 15 bases lying between them. Germline values: CDR1 SGHAT, CDR2 FQDESV (reference sequence). CDR3 nucleotides: TGTGCCAGCAGTCCCTTTAGGGGGAGCTCCTACAATGAGCAGTTCTTC. Encoded protein: CASSPFRGSSYNEQFF.

In this sample, this clonotype turned up many times. This rearrangement joins TRBV7-3 to TRBJ2-3; D is ambiguous. The germline V gene has CDR1 SGHTA and CDR2 FQGTGA. V was shortened by 0 bases and J by 0 bases, with 10 bases between the two germline ends. This CDR3 has 16 residues. CDR3 bases: TGTGCCAGCAGCTTAACCCTAGATACTAGCACAGATACGCAGTATTTT. Protein: CASSLTLDTSTDTQYF.

This clonotype was seen ten or more times. The CDR3 DNA reads as TGTGCCAGCAGTCCTCCGTACGGGGCGCAGTATTTT. Translating it yields CASSPPYGAQYF. The genes are TRBV6-2 or TRBV6-3 and TRBJ2-3; the D gene is possibly TRBD2 (5 bases). V lost 5 bases and J 10 bases, leaving 13 bases between the germline ends. The CDR3 has 12 residues. Germline CDR1 is MNHEY and CDR2 is SVGEGT.

This clonotype was observed many times. The chain is built from TRBV20-1 and TRBJ1-2; D call uncertain. V was shortened by 0 bases and J by 3 bases, with 14 bases between the two germline ends. CDR3 length equals 15 residues. Per germline, CDR1 DFQATT and CDR2 SNEGSKA (reference sequence). CDR3 nucleotides: TGCAGTGCTAGAGATCGGCAGGAGGACTACTATGGCTACACCTTC. It translates to CSARDRQEDYYGYTF.

This clonotype was observed at least ten times. This chain uses TRBV20-1 with TRBJ1-5; perhaps TRBD1 as D (5 bases). V was clipped by 2 bases and J by 0 bases, with 14 bases between them. In germline, CDR1 is DFQATT, CDR2 SNEGSKA (reference sequence). The CDR3 is 16 residues long. The CDR3 bases are TGCAGTGCTAGATCTACAGGTTCGATTAGCAATCAGCCCCAGCATTTT. Translated: CSARSTGSISNQPQHF.

This clonotype was found many times. V usage is TRBV20-1 and J usage is TRBJ1-1, with TRBD1 as a possible D gene (6 bases). The V gene's germline CDR1 is DFQATT and CDR2 SNEGSKA (reference sequence). The length of the CDR3 is 15 residues. Trimming cost V 0 bases and J 7 bases, with 18 bases left between them. CDR3 sequence (DNA): TGCAGTGCTAGAGACTTTCGGGGGCGCGTGGATGAAGCTTTCTTT. Translating gives CSARDFRGRVDEAFF.

This clonotype showed up just a few times. With a much larger clone just one base away, this may be a read error. This rearrangement joins TRBV2 to TRBJ1-2; D is ambiguous. In germline, CDR1 is SNHLY, CDR2 FYNNEI. This CDR3 region has 15 residues. CDR3 sequence (DNA): TGTGCCAGCAGTGAAGGATCATCCCTGAACTATGGCGACACCTTC. Residues: CASSEGSSLNYGDTF.

Comment on this clonotype: A read error is possible here, since a much larger clone lies one base away. The chain recombines TRBV5-1 with TRBJ2-7, with D perhaps matching TRBD2 (6 bases). The CDR3 extends over 15 amino acids. Germline CDR1 is SGHRS and CDR2 is YFSETQ. CDR3 in DNA: TGCGCCAGCAGCTTGGGCGGGGCCCCAATGTACGAGCAGTCCTTC. Translated: CASSLGGAPMYEQSF.

This clonotype occurred many times. The CDR3 coding sequence is TGCAGTGCTAGAGATCCCTTATTACCAATGGAGGAAAAACTGTTTTTT. It translates to CSARDPLLPMEEKLFF. The genes are TRBV20-1 and TRBJ1-4; the D is unclear. V lost 0 bases and J lost 8, with 19 bases in between. Germline assignment: CDR1 DFQATT and CDR2 SNEGSKA (reference sequence). This CDR3 contains 16 residues.

The table lists this clonotype with many counts. The rearrangement uses TRBV5-1 and TRBJ2-5; no reliable D call. This CDR3 has 11 amino acids. V was trimmed by 4 bases and J by 5 bases, leaving 6 bases between them. Germline CDR1 is SGHRS and CDR2 is YFSETQ. CDR3 nucleotides: TGCGCCAGCAGCGTGGATGAGACCCAGTACTTC. It translates to CASSVDETQYF.

This clonotype was seen many times. The chain has TRBV3-1 and TRBJ2-1; 10 bases match TRBD1. V gave up 7 bases and J gave up 4 bases; unmatched junction bases: 4. Per the germline V gene, CDR1 is LGHDT and CDR2 is YNNKEL (reference sequence). This CDR3 region has 14 residues. CDR3 nucleotides: TGTGCCAGCACGGCGGGACAGGGGTACAATGAGCAGTTCTTC. This sequence encodes CASTAGQGYNEQFF.

This rearrangement joins TRBV3-2 to TRBJ2-5. TRBV3-2 is described as a pseudogene. This CDR3 has 17 residues. CDR3 residues: CACTQEPTLEIQETQYF. The CDR3 DNA sequence: TGTGCCTGCACCCAAGAGCCGACTCTCGAGATCCAAGAGACCCAGTACTTC.

In its sample, this clonotype was seen many times. The chain has TRBV5-1 and TRBJ2-2; D unresolved. Germline assignment: CDR1 SGHRS and CDR2 YFSETQ. Trimming stripped 4 bases from V and 6 bases from J, with 10 bases between. This CDR3 region has 13 residues. CDR3 nucleotides: TGCGCCAGCAGCGAAAACATCGCCGGGGAGCTGTTTTTT. Translated, it gives CASSENIAGELFF.

This clonotype has a count of ten or more. This sequence joins TRBV12-3 or TRBV12-4 and TRBJ2-5; D not resolved. This CDR3 contains 15 residues. Trimming removed 8 bases at V and 1 base at J, with 17 bases between. The CDR3 region is CASGRRPGAQETQYF. CDR3 bases: TGTGCCAGCGGAAGGCGACCCGGCGCCCAAGAGACCCAGTACTTC.

Turning to this clonotype: This sequence may be a read error, since a much larger clone differs from it by one base. This CDR3 is CASSLGVGSYTQYF. The CDR3 bases are TGTGCCAGCAGCTTAGGGGTGGGTTCATATACGCAGTATTTT. This chain uses TRBV7-9 with TRBJ2-3; D uncertain. CDR3 length equals 14 residues. The germline gives CDR1 SEHNR, CDR2 FQNEAQ (reference sequence). Trimming pared 1 base from V and 7 bases from J, leaving 12 bases between.

V gene TRBV30 combines with J gene TRBJ2-3; 8 nucleotides agree with TRBD1. Germline V CDR1 and CDR2: GTSNPN, SVGIG (reference sequence). This CDR3 contains 16 residues. Unmatched junction bases numbered 11, after V lost 2 bases and J lost 4 bases. The CDR3 here is CAWSIRRQGKSDTQYF. The CDR3 DNA reads TGTGCCTGGAGTATAAGGAGACAGGGGAAATCAGATACGCAGTATTTT.

In its sample, this clonotype was seen many times. The CDR3 is CASCPTGWNEQFF. The CDR3 DNA follows: TGTGCCAGCTGCCCGACAGGGTGGAATGAGCAGTTCTTC. This rearrangement joins TRBV19 to TRBJ2-1; TRBD1 matches 7 bases. The CDR3 sequence is 13 residues long. Germline V gene lookup returns CDR1 LNHDA and CDR2 SQIVND (reference sequence). V shed 9 bases and J 7 bases; nucleotides not matched to a gene: 9.

For this clonotype: The junction differs from germline at one of its ends, possibly a read error. The J gene is TRBJ2-1, the V gene TRBV20-1; 8 bases are a match to TRBD2. This CDR3 has 16 residues. Looked up from germline, CDR1 is DFQATT and CDR2 is SNEGSKA (reference sequence). CDR3 nucleotide sequence: TGCTGTGCTAGGCCGGGACTAGGAGGCTCCTACAATGAGCAGTTCTTC. This codes for CCARPGLGGSYNEQFF.

This clonotype was detected many times. The CDR3 region is CASSAPGGANSSYNSPLHF. For the CDR3, the DNA is TGTGCCAGCAGCGCCCCGGGGGGGGCCAATAGCTCCTATAATTCACCCCTCCACTTT. This chain joins TRBV9 and TRBJ1-6, with a tentative D call TRBD1 (6 bases). Trimming left V 3 bases short and J 0 bases short, with 19 bases between. Germline assignment: CDR1 SGDLS and CDR2 YYNGEE. This CDR3 is 19 amino acids long.

This clonotype was seen ten or more times. This rearrangement joins TRBV4-1 to TRBJ2-4, with 12 bases identical to TRBD2. CDR1 is MGHRA, CDR2 YSYEKL, per germline. Germline trimming cut 1 base from V and 6 bases from J; bases unmatched to any gene: 7. CDR3 length: 17 amino acids. The chain's CDR3 is CASSQGLAGGLRNIQYF. DNA of the CDR3: TGCGCCAGCAGCCAAGGGCTAGCGGGGGGGCTTAGAAACATTCAGTACTTC.

This clonotype was counted at least ten times. This chain connects TRBV15 to TRBJ2-7; maybe TRBD2 (5 bases). This CDR3 has 16 amino acids. CDR1 and CDR2 from the germline V gene are LNHNV and YYDKDF (reference sequence). Deletions cut 0 bases from V and 2 bases from J, with 14 bases between. CDR3 DNA sequence: TGTGCCACCAGCAGAGACGTCTCTAGCAGCGCCTACGAGCAGTACTTC. This gives the protein CATSRDVSSSAYEQYF.